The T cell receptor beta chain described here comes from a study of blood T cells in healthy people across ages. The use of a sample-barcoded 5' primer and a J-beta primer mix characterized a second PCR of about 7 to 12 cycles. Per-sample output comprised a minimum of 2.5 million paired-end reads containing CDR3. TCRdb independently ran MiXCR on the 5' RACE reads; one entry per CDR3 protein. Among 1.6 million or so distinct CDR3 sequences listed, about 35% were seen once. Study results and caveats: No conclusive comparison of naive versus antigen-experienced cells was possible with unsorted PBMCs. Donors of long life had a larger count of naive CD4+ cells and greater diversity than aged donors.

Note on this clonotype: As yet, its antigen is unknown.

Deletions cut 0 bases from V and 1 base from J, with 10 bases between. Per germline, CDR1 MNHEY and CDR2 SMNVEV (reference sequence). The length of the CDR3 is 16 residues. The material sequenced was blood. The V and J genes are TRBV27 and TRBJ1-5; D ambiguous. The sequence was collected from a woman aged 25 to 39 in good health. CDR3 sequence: CASSLSGQLSNQPQHF. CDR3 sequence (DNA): TGTGCCAGCAGTTTATCAGGGCAACTAAGCAATCAGCCCCAGCATTTT.